This T cell receptor (beta chain) was obtained from a study of beta chain features in type 1 diabetes. Study-level findings and limits: Still unanswered here is whether HLA type influences TCRB rearrangement. Among patients, naive, central memory and Treg TCRB repertoires appeared more similar than among healthy donors. Type 1 diabetes patients had VDJ junctions that carried fewer insertions and more deletions.

The CDR3 length is 15 residues. After removal of 5 bases from V and 5 bases from J, the junction contained 9 bases not matched to a gene. Germline CDR1 SGHNT, CDR2 YYREEE (reference sequence). Comment on this clone: Its antigen is undetermined.

TCRB transcripts that were expressed got sequenced, as all of the isolated RNA had been reverse transcribed. The table came from immunoSEQ multiplex PCR; TCRdb's copy has only in-frame clones and leaves some out. The sample carries around 58,000 clones, about 55% recorded once. The sequence derives from a woman in her late teens or twenties in good health. The chain uses TRBV5-4 and TRBJ2-3; 9 bases are a match to TRBD1. The sample was Tregs from blood. In nucleotides, the CDR3 is TGTGCCAGCAGTCCACCGGGACAGGGAGGAGATACGCAGTATTTT. Translated: CASSPPGQGGDTQYF. Combining the CDR3 with reference TRBV5-4 and TRBJ2-3 gives the whole variable domain ETGVTQSPTHLIKTRGQQVTLRCSSQSGHNTVSWYQQALGQGPQFIFQYYREEENGRGNFPPRFSGLQFPNYSSELNVNALELDDSALYLCASSPPGQGGDTQYFGPGTRLTVL.